This entry lists 21 T cell receptor beta chains sequenced from one sample in a study of pediatric ulcerative colitis. One to two pinch biopsies were taken from the rectum during colonoscopy. The repertoire was sequenced with immunoSEQ multiplex PCR; TCRdb's copy has only in-frame clones and lacks some. Counted here are about 36,000 clones, around 73% occurring once; the ten biggest clones make up 0.74%. The specimen sequenced was gut tissue. These receptors originate from a boy younger than 18 with moderate ulcerative colitis.

The gene calls are TRBV28 and TRBJ2-1; 9 bases are shared with TRBD2. Unmatched junction bases numbered 5, after V lost 2 bases and J lost 0 bases. Germline values: CDR1 MDHEN, CDR2 SYDVKM. The CDR3 sequence is 17 residues long. In DNA, the CDR3 is TGTGCCAGCAGTTTAACGCTAGCGGGGAGCTCCTACAATGAGCAGTTCTTC. Its protein is CASSLTLAGSSYNEQFF.

The rearrangement uses TRBV5-1 and TRBJ1-1, with 9 bases lining up with TRBD1. CDR1 is SGHRS and CDR2 is YFSETQ in the germline V gene. The CDR3 is 14 amino acids. The junction had 5 bases not matched to a gene; V was cut back by 5 bases and J by 3 bases. CDR3: CASSRQGVDTEAFF. CDR3 in DNA: TGCGCCAGCAGTAGACAGGGGGTGGACACTGAAGCTTTCTTT.

V and J are TRBV2 and TRBJ1-3, with D perhaps matching TRBD1 (5 bases). The V end was cut by 8 bases, the J end by 0 bases, with 23 bases between. Germline CDR1 reads SNHLY; CDR2 reads FYNNEI. The CDR3 is made up of 18 amino acids. DNA of the CDR3: TGTGCCAGCCGGTCAGCCAGGGTCCTTTCCCACTCTGGAAACACCATATATTTT. Protein sequence: CASRSARVLSHSGNTIYF.

V gene TRBV7-6 combines with J gene TRBJ2-7; 12 bases are a match to TRBD2. The V gene end was trimmed by 5 bases and the J gene end by 4 bases; junction bases not matched to a gene: 6. The CDR3 extends over 15 amino acids. Germline CDR1 is SGHVS and CDR2 is FNYEAQ. The CDR3 here is CASSRLAGAKYEQYF. As DNA, the CDR3 is TGTGCCAGCAGCAGACTAGCGGGAGCTAAATACGAGCAGTACTTC.

CDR3 amino acids: CASSPAWGAYEQYF. The DNA for the CDR3 is TGTGCCAGCTCACCCGCCTGGGGGGCCTACGAGCAGTACTTC. The chain couples TRBV18 to TRBJ2-7, with D tentatively TRBD2 (6 bases). V dropped 3 bases and J dropped 2 bases, with 11 bases sitting between them. CDR1 and CDR2 (germline): KGHSH, LQKENI. The CDR3 consists of 14 residues.

This clone was observed a few times. The chain is built from TRBV7-2 and TRBJ1-2; 11 nucleotides align to TRBD1. Germline CDR1 SGHTA, CDR2 FQGNSA. With V trimmed by 5 bases and J by 4 bases, 12 bases remained unmatched. There are 17 residues in the CDR3. The DNA for the CDR3 is TGTGCCAGCAGCATGAAAACGGACAGGGGGCGTAGCTATGGCTACACCTTC. It encodes CASSMKTDRGRSYGYTF.

In its sample, this clone was seen once. The chain links TRBV2 to TRBJ1-5; a weak D match, TRBD1 (5 bases). CDR3 length equals 15 residues. Germline V lookup: CDR1 SNHLY, CDR2 FYNNEI. V gave up 3 bases and J gave up 2 bases, with 11 bases separating them. CDR3 in DNA: TGTGCCAGCAGTGAGGACATGTCAGGCAATCAGCCCCAGCATTTT. As protein: CASSEDMSGNQPQHF.

The chain uses TRBV28 and TRBJ2-1; unclear D gene. The CDR3 consists of 16 residues. Germline CDR1 reads MDHEN; CDR2 reads SYDVKM. V gave up 7 bases and J gave up 4 bases, with 20 bases separating them. The CDR3 spells CASTSKPGRLYNEQFF. The CDR3 DNA reads TGTGCCAGCACCTCGAAGCCGGGCAGATTGTACAATGAGCAGTTCTTC. Looking up the rest from reference TRBV28 and TRBJ2-1 gives the full variable domain: DVKVTQSSRYLVKRTGEKVFLECVQDMDHENMFWYRQDPGLGLRLIYFSYDVKMKEKGDIPEGYSVSREKKERFSLILESASTNQTSMYLCASTSKPGRLYNEQFFGPGTRLTVL.

The chain employs TRBV6-5 and TRBJ2-1; D may be TRBD2 (6 bases). V was clipped by 2 bases and J by 7 bases, with 12 bases between them. This CDR3 comprises 14 residues. Germline assignment: CDR1 MNHEY and CDR2 SVGAGI. CDR3: CASSYSTSNNEQFF. The CDR3, as DNA: TGTGCCAGCAGTTACAGTACTAGCAATAATGAGCAGTTCTTC.

The J gene is TRBJ2-5, the V gene TRBV18, with TRBD2 matching 12 bases. The CDR3 has 18 amino acids. V gave up 3 bases and J gave up 1 base; unmatched junction bases: 9. Germline CDR1 and CDR2: KGHSH and LQKENI. CDR3 sequence: CASSPPGLAGSLQETQYF. The CDR3, as DNA: TGTGCCAGCTCACCCCCGGGACTAGCGGGCTCCCTCCAAGAGACCCAGTACTTC.

This chain uses TRBV10-2 with TRBJ1-5; D not resolved. Per germline, CDR1 WSHSY and CDR2 SAAADI. This CDR3 contains 15 residues. Trimming cost V 0 bases and J 0 bases, with 6 bases left between them. The CDR3 DNA reads as TGCGCCAGCAGTGAGTCTCCGTATAGCAATCAGCCCCAGCATTTT. As protein: CASSESPYSNQPQHF.

This sequence joins TRBV10-3 and TRBJ1-6; TRBD1 matches at 7 bases. Germline loops: CDR1 ENHRY, CDR2 SYGVKD. The trim removed 9 bases at V and 9 bases at J, leaving 8 bases unmatched. The CDR3 covers 13 residues. The CDR3 reads CAIAGTDFSPLHF. CDR3 bases: TGTGCCATAGCCGGGACAGACTTTTCACCCCTCCACTTT.

The chain couples TRBV5-1 to TRBJ2-3, with D unresolved. The CDR3 sequence is 14 residues long. CDR1 SGHRS and CDR2 YFSETQ come from the germline V gene. V lost 0 bases and J 3 bases, leaving 8 bases between the germline ends. CDR3: CASSLALETDTQYF. Here the CDR3 DNA reads TGCGCCAGCAGCTTGGCCTTGGAGACAGATACGCAGTATTTT.

This chain links TRBV19 with TRBJ2-1; 8 nucleotides line up with TRBD2. The germline V gene has CDR1 LNHDA and CDR2 SQIVND (reference sequence). Trimming took 4 bases from V and 3 from J; bases not matched to a gene: 5. This CDR3 has 15 amino acids. The CDR3 region is CASSTGGDFYNEQFF. CDR3 coding DNA: TGTGCCAGTAGTACGGGGGGGGACTTCTACAATGAGCAGTTCTTC.

V usage is TRBV5-1 and J usage is TRBJ2-7; D is unclear. Trimming removed 5 bases at V and 3 bases at J, with 18 bases between. The CDR3 consists of 15 residues. CDR1 and CDR2 (germline): SGHRS, YFSETQ. The CDR3 loop is CASRRLSSMVYEQYF. CDR3 nucleotide sequence: TGCGCCAGCAGACGACTGTCCTCCATGGTCTACGAGCAGTACTTC.

This sequence joins TRBV6-1 and TRBJ1-1; D perhaps matches TRBD1 (5 bases). CDR1 and CDR2 from the germline V gene are MNHNS and SASEGT. The CDR3 has 15 amino acids. The V gene lost 6 bases and the J gene lost 2 bases, with 16 bases spanning the gap. CDR3 in DNA: TGTGCCAGCAGCCTTGCTTCGGGGGGAAACACTGAAGCTTTCTTT. It codes for CASSLASGGNTEAFF.

This clone has only a few counts. V is TRBV5-4 and J is TRBJ1-2; TRBD1 is a possible D gene (5 bases). V was cut by 1 base and J by 1 base, with 8 bases left in between. There are 14 residues in the CDR3. Looked up from germline, CDR1 is SGHNT and CDR2 is YYREEE (reference sequence). The CDR3 DNA sequence: TGTGCCAGCAGCTTGAAGGGGTTTAACTATGGCTACACCTTC. This codes for CASSLKGFNYGYTF. Drawing the rest from reference TRBV5-4 and TRBJ1-2, the complete variable domain is ETGVTQSPTHLIKTRGQQVTLRCSSQSGHNTVSWYQQALGQGPQFIFQYYREEENGRGNFPPRFSGLQFPNYSSELNVNALELDDSALYLCASSLKGFNYGYTFGSGTRLTVV.

The chain joins TRBV6-1 to TRBJ1-1; D gene unclear. V was trimmed by 3 bases and J by 4 bases, leaving 12 bases between them. This CDR3 has 14 amino acids. Germline V gene sequence: CDR1 MNHNS, CDR2 SASEGT. In nucleotides, the CDR3 is TGTGCCAGCAGTGAGCCCCGCACCCCCACTGAAGCTTTCTTT. Protein: CASSEPRTPTEAFF.

The DNA for the CDR3 is TGTGCCAGCAGCGACTCAGGGAGGTTGCCCTACGAGCAGTACTTC. The encoded protein is CASSDSGRLPYEQYF. The J gene is TRBJ2-7, the V gene TRBV7-9, with D tentatively TRBD2 (6 bases). Germline CDR1 and CDR2: SEHNR and FQNEAQ (reference sequence). The ends were cut back, 5 bases at V and 2 bases at J, with 16 bases in the middle. The CDR3 spans 15 residues. The full variable domain, with the rest looked up from reference TRBV7-9 and TRBJ2-7, is DTGVSQNPRHKITKRGQNVTFRCDPISEHNRLYWYRQTLGQGPEFLTYFQNEAQLEKSRLLSDRFSAERPKGSFSTLEIQRTEQGDSAMYLCASSDSGRLPYEQYFGPGTRLTVT.

The rearrangement joins TRBV6-1 to TRBJ1-4; 8 bases match TRBD1. Trimming took 6 bases from V and 8 from J; bases not matched to a gene: 11. The CDR3 spans 15 residues. Germline values: CDR1 MNHNS, CDR2 SASEGT. The CDR3 DNA sequence: TGTGCCAGCAGCGATTCCGGGACAGGAAACGAAAAACTGTTTTTT. As protein: CASSDSGTGNEKLFF.

This chain connects TRBV7-3 to TRBJ1-3; unclear D gene. V lost 2 bases and J 0 bases, leaving 8 bases between the germline ends. CDR1 and CDR2 from the germline V gene are SGHTA and FQGTGA. The CDR3 covers 15 residues. CDR3 amino acids: CASSLVSGSGNTIYF. CDR3 nucleotides: TGTGCCAGCAGCTTAGTGTCAGGCTCTGGAAACACCATATATTTT.